This T cell receptor (beta chain) was identified in a study of blood T cell repertoires in COVID-19. At the level of the study: In each case, the material was cDNA or gDNA derived from T cells, B-cell-depleted T cells, or PBMCs.

Repertoires were generated with immunoSEQ multiplex PCR, while TCRdb's copy carries only in-frame clones and drops some. This sample yields 290,000 or so clones, of which approximately 90% are seen a single time; about 2.5% belongs to the top ten. The CDR3 is 15 residues long. Germline CDR1 is SEHNR and CDR2 is FQNEAQ (reference sequence). V was cut by 1 base and J by 0 bases, with 6 bases left in between. The chain combines TRBV7-9 with TRBJ1-4; tentative D call: TRBD1 (6 bases). The sample taken for sequencing was peripheral blood. The sequence derives from a man between 18 and 35 years old with active or convalescent COVID-19. CDR3 loop: CASSLDRATNEKLFF. The CDR3 nucleotides read TGTGCCAGCAGCTTAGACAGGGCAACTAATGAAAAACTGTTTTTT.